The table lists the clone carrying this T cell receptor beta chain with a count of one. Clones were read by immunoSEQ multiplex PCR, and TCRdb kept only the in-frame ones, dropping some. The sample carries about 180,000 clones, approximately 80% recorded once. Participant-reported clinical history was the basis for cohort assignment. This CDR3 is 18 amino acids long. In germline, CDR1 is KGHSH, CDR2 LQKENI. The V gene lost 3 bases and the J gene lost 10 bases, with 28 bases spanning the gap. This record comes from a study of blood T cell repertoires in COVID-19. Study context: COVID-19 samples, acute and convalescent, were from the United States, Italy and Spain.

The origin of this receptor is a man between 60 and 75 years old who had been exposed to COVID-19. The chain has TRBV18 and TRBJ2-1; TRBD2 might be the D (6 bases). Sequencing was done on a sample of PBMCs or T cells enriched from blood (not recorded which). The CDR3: CASSPLASSGSWSNEQFF. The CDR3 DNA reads TGTGCCAGCTCACCCCTGGCGTCAAGCGGGTCCTGGAGTAACGAGCAGTTCTTC. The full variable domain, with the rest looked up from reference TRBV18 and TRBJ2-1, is NAGVMQNPRHLVRRRGQEARLRCSPMKGHSHVYWYRQLPEEGLKFMVYLQKENIIDESGMPKERFSAEFPKEGPSILRIQQVVRGDSAAYFCASSPLASSGSWSNEQFFGPGTRLTVL.